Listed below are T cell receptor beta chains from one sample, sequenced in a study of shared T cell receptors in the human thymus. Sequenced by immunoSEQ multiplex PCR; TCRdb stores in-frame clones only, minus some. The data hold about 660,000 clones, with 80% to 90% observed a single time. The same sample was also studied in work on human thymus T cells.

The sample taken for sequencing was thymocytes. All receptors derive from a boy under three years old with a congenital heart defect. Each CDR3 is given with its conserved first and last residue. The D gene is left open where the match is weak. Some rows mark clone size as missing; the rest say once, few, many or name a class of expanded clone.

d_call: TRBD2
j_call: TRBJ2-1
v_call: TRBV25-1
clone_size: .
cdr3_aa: CASSESGLGTGNEQFF
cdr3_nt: TGTGCCAGCAGTGAATCTGGACTAGGTACCGGCAATGAGCAGTTCTTC

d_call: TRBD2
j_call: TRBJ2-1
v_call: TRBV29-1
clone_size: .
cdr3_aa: CSVEVGLADNEQFF
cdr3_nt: TGCAGCGTTGAAGTGGGACTAGCGGACAATGAGCAGTTCTTC

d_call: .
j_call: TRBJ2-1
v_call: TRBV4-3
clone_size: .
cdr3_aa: CASSQDLGSRFGEQFF
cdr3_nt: TGCGCCAGCAGCCAAGATCTCGGGAGTAGGTTCGGTGAGCAGTTCTTC

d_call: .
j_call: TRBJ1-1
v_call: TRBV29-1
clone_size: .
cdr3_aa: CSVDPARVLNTEAFF
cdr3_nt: TGCAGCGTTGACCCAGCCAGGGTTCTGAACACTGAAGCTTTCTTT

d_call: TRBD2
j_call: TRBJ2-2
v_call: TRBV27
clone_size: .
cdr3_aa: CASSLIPGTTNTGELFF
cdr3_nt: TGTGCCAGCAGTTTAATCCCCGGGACTACGAACACCGGGGAGCTGTTTTTT

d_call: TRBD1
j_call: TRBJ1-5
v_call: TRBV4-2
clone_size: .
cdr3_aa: CASSQPLADREHQPQHF
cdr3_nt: TGTGCCAGCAGCCAACCCCTAGCGGACAGGGAACATCAGCCCCAGCATTTT

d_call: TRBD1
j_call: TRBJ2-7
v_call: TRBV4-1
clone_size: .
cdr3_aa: CASSQEGGQGFYEQYF
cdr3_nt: TGCGCCAGCAGCCAAGAGGGGGGACAGGGGTTCTACGAGCAGTACTTC

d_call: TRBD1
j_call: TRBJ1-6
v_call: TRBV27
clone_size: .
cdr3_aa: CASSRTRDSPHSPLHF
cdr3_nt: TGTGCCAGCAGTCGAACCCGGGACAGCCCTCATTCCCCCCTCCACTTT

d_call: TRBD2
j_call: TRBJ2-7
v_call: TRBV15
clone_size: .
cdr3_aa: CATSSRTRGVWEQYF
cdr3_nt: TGTGCCACCAGCAGTCGGACTAGAGGTGTCTGGGAGCAGTACTTC

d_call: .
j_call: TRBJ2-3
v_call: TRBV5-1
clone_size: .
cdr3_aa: CASSPVYAVGTDTQYF
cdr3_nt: TGCGCCAGCAGCCCAGTTTATGCGGTTGGCACAGATACGCAGTATTTT

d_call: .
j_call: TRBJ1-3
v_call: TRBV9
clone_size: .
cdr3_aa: CASSVSTGLGGNTIYF
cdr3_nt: TGTGCCAGCAGCGTATCTACAGGGTTAGGTGGAAACACCATATATTTT

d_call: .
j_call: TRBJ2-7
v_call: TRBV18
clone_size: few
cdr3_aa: CASSPGYEQYF
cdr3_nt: TGTGCCAGCTCACCCGGCTACGAGCAGTACTTC

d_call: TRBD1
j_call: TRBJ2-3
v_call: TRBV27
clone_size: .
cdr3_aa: CASKTGDRTDTQYF
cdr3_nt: TGTGCCAGTAAGACAGGGGACCGCACAGATACGCAGTATTTT

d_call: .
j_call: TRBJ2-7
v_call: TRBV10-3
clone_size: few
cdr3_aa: CAISDIGMWYEQYF
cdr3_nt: TGTGCCATCAGTGATATCGGGATGTGGTACGAGCAGTACTTC

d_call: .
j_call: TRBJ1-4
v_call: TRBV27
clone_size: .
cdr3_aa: CASSTRDRGEKLFF
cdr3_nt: TGTGCCAGCAGTACCAGAGATCGGGGAGAAAAACTGTTTTTT

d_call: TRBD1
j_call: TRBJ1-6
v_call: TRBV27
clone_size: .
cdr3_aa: CASSPGTGGSPLHF
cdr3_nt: TGTGCCAGCAGTCCCGGGACAGGCGGCTCACCCCTCCACTTT

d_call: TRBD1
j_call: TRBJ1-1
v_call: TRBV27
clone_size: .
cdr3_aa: CASSSAARTGKNTEAFF
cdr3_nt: TGTGCCAGCAGTTCGGCAGCCCGGACAGGGAAGAACACTGAAGCTTTCTTT

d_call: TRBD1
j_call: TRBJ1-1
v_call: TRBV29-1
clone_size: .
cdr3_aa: CSVTGGGLSEAFF
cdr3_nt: TGCAGCGTCACAGGGGGCGGGTTATCTGAAGCTTTCTTT

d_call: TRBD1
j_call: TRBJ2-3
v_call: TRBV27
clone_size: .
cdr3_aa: CASSFVDRGWTDTQYF
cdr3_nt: TGTGCCAGCAGTTTTGTGGACAGGGGGTGGACAGATACGCAGTATTTT

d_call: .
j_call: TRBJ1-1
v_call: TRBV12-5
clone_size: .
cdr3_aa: CASARQAGNTEAFF
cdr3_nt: TGTGCTAGTGCCCGACAGGCGGGGAACACTGAAGCTTTCTTT

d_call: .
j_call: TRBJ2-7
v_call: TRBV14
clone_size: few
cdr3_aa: CASSQDSGQNRVSSYEQYF
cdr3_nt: TGTGCCAGCAGCCAAGATTCGGGGCAAAACAGGGTTAGCTCCTACGAGCAGTACTTC

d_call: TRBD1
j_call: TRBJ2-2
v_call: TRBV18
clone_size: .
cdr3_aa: CASSATGTGSTGELFF
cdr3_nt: TGTGCCAGCTCAGCGACCGGGACAGGGTCAACCGGGGAGCTGTTTTTT

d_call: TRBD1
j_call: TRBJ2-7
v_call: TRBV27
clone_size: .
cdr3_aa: CASSPDRDHEQYF
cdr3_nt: TGTGCCAGCAGCCCGGACAGGGACCACGAGCAGTACTTC

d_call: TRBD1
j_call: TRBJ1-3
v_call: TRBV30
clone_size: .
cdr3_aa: CAWSNPGQGTLPGNTIYF
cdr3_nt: TGTGCCTGGAGTAATCCGGGACAGGGAACGTTGCCTGGAAACACCATATATTTT

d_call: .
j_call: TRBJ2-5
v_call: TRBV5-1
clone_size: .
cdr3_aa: CASSFAGQETQYF
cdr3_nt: TGCGCCAGCAGCTTTGCAGGACAAGAGACCCAGTACTTC

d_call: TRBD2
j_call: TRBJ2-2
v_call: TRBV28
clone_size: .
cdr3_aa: CASSPEKGGHTGELFF
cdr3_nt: TGTGCCAGCAGCCCGGAGAAGGGAGGGCATACCGGGGAGCTGTTTTTT

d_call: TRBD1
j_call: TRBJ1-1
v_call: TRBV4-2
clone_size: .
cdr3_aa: CASSHYALGTGKTEAFF
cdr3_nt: TGTGCCAGCAGCCACTATGCCCTTGGGACAGGGAAGACTGAAGCTTTCTTT

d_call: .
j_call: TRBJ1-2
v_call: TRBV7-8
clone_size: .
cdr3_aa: CASSPIPHIVAHYGYTF
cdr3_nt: TGTGCCAGCAGCCCCATACCCCACATAGTAGCGCACTATGGCTACACCTTC

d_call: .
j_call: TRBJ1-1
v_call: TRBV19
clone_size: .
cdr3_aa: CASSVRTEAFF
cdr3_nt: TGTGCCAGTAGTGTCAGGACTGAAGCTTTCTTT

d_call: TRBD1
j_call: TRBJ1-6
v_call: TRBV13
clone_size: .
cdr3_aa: CASSLRGTGRKDNSPLHF
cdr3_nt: TGTGCCAGCAGCTTAAGGGGGACAGGTAGAAAGGATAATTCACCCCTCCACTTT

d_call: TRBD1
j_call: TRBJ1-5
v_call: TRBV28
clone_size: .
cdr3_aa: CASSRQGAPNQPQHF
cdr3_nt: TGTGCCAGCAGCCGACAGGGGGCCCCTAATCAGCCCCAGCATTTT

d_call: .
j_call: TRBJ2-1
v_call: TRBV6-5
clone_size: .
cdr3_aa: CASSYWPGSSYNEQFF
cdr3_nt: TGTGCCAGCAGTTACTGGCCGGGAAGCTCCTACAATGAGCAGTTCTTC

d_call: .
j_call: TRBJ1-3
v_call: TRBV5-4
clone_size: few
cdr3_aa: CASSFSGDNSGNTIYF
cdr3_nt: TGTGCCAGCAGCTTCTCGGGGGATAACTCTGGAAACACCATATATTTT

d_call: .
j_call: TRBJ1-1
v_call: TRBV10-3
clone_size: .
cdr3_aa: CAISARVPPEAFF
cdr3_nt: TGTGCCATCAGTGCCAGGGTCCCCCCTGAAGCTTTCTTT

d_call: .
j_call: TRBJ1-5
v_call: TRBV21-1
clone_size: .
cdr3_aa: CASSALGQGEIQPQHF
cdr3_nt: TGTGCCAGCAGCGCACTGGGACAGGGGGAAATTCAGCCCCAGCATTTT

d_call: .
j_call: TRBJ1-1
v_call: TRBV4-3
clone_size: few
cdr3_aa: CASSPNAECRGAGTEAFF
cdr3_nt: TGCGCCAGCAGCCCCAATGCCGAATGTCGGGGAGCGGGCACTGAAGCTTTCTTT

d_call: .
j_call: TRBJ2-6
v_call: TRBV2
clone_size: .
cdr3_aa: CASSEAGEGFWANVLTF
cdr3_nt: TGTGCCAGCAGTGAAGCGGGAGAGGGATTCTGGGCCAACGTCCTGACTTTC

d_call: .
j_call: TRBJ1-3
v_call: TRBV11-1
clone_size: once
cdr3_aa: CASSYTGISGNTIYF
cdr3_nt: TGTGCCAGCAGCTACACAGGGATCTCTGGAAACACCATATATTTT

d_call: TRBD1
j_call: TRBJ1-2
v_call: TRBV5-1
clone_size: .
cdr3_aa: CASSLKTGGYGYTF
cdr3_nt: TGCGCCAGCAGCTTAAAAACAGGGGGGTATGGCTACACCTTC

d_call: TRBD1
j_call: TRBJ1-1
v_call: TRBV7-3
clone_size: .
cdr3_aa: CASSEGGQGGAFF
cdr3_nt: TGTGCCAGCAGCGAGGGGGGACAGGGAGGAGCTTTCTTT

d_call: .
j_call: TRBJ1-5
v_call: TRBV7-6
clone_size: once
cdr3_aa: CASSSGLHQPQHF
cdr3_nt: TGTGCCAGCAGCTCGGGACTGCATCAGCCCCAGCATTTT

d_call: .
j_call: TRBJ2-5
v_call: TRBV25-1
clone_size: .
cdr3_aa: CASRPPYPQETQYF
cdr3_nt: TGTGCCAGCAGGCCCCCCTACCCCCAAGAGACCCAGTACTTC

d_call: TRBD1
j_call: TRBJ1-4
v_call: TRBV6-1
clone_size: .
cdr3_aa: CASSGTGIEKLFF
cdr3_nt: TGTGCCAGCAGTGGGACAGGTATTGAAAAACTGTTTTTT

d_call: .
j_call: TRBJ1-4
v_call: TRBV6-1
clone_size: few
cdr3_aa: CASRGRGEKLFF
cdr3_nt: TGTGCCAGCAGAGGAAGGGGCGAAAAACTGTTTTTT

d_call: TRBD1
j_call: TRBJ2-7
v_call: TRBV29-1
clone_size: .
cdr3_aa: CSIVDRSSYEQYF
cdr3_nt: TGCAGCATTGTGGACAGGAGTTCCTACGAGCAGTACTTC

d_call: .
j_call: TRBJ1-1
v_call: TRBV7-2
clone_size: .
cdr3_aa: CASSLGQASEAFF
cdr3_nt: TGTGCCAGCAGCTTAGGTCAGGCCTCTGAAGCTTTCTTT

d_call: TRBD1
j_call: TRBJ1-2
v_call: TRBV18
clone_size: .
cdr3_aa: CASSSWTGDFGYTF
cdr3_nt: TGTGCCAGCTCATCCTGGACAGGGGATTTTGGCTACACCTTC

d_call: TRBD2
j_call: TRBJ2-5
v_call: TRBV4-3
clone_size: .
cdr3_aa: CASSQETSGGPHGETQYF
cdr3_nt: TGCGCCAGCAGCCAAGAGACTAGCGGGGGGCCCCACGGGGAGACCCAGTACTTC

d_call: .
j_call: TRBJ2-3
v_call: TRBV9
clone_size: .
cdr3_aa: CASSVAQEDSPSTDTQYF
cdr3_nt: TGTGCCAGCAGCGTAGCTCAAGAGGACAGCCCTAGCACAGATACGCAGTATTTT

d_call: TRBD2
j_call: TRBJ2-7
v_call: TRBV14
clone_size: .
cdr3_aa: CASSQVLGGPCEQYF
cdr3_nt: TGTGCCAGCAGCCAAGTCCTGGGAGGGCCGTGCGAGCAGTACTTC

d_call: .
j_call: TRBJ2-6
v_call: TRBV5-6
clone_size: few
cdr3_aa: CASSFRTGLPGANVLTF
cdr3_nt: TGTGCCAGCAGCTTCAGGACAGGACTACCTGGGGCCAACGTCCTGACTTTC